This record concerns one T cell receptor (beta chain) sequence. V was clipped by 5 bases and J by 7 bases, with 12 bases between them. CDR3 length: 13 residues. The sample belongs to a study of blood T cell repertoires in COVID-19. Generated by immunoSEQ multiplex PCR, the TCRdb table keeps only in-frame clones and is missing some. The table records some 370,000 clones, almost 90% of them present only once. This sequence joins TRBV12-3 or TRBV12-4 and TRBJ1-5; D is unresolved. The receptor was derived from a man younger than 35 with active or convalescent COVID-19. Sequencing used peripheral blood. For the CDR3, the DNA is TGTGCCAGCAGTCCCCTCGGGGTCCAGCCCCAGCATTTT. Its translation: CASSPLGVQPQHF.